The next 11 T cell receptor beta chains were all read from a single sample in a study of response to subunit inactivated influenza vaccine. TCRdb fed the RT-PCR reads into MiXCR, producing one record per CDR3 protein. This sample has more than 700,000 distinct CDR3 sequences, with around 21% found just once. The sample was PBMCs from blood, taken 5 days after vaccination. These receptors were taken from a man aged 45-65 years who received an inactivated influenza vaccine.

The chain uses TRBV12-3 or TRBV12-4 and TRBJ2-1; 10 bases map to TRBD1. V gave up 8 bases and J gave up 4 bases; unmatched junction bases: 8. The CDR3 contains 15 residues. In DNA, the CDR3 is TGTGCCAGCGCAGGCGGGACAGGGGATTACAATGAGCAGTTCTTC. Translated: CASAGGTGDYNEQFF.

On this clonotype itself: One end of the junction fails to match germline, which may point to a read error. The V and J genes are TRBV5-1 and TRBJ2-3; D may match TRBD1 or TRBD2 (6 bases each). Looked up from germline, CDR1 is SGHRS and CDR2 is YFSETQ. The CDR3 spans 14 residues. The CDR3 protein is CASSLVQGGDTQYF. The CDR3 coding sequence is TGCGCCAGTAGCTTGGTACAGGGAGGAGATACGCAGTATTTT.

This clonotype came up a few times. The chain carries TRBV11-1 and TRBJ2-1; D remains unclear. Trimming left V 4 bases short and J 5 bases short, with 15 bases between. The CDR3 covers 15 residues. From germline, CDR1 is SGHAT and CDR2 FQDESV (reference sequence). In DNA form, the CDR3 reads TGTGCCAGCAGCTCTGGGCCGGATACCCACAATGAGCAGTTCTTC. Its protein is CASSSGPDTHNEQFF.

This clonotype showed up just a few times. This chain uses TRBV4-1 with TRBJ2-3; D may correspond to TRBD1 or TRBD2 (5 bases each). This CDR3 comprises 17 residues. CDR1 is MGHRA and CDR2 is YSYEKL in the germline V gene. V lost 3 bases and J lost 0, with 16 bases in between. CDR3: CASSHFGTLLSTDTQYF. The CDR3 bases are TGCGCCAGCAGCCATTTCGGGACGTTGCTTAGCACAGATACGCAGTATTTT.

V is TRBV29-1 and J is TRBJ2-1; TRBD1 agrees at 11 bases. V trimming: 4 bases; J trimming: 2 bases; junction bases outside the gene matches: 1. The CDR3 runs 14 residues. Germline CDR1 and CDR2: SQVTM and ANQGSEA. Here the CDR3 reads CSVAGQGAYNEQFF. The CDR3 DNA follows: TGCAGCGTTGCGGGACAGGGGGCCTACAATGAGCAGTTCTTC.

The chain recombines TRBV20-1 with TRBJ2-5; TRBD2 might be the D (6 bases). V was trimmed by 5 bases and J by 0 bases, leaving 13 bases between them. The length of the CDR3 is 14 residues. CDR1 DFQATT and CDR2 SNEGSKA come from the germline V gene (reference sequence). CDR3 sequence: CSAPEGPNQETQYF. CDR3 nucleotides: TGCAGTGCTCCGGAGGGACCGAACCAAGAGACCCAGTACTTC.

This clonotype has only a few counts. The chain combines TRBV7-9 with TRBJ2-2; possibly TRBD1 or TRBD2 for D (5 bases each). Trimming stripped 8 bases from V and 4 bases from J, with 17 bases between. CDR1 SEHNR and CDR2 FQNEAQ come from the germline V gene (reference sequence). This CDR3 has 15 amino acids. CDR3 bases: TGTGCCAGCCCATTCTTGGGGGATTCCACCGGGGAGCTGTTTTTT. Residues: CASPFLGDSTGELFF.

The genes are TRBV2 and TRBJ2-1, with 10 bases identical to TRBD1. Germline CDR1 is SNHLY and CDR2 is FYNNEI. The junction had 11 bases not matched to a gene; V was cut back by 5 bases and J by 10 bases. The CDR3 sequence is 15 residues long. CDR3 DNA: TGTGCCAGCAGTCCGGGACAGGGGTATGCGGGGGAGCAGTTCTTC. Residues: CASSPGQGYAGEQFF. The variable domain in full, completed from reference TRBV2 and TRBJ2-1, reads EPEVTQTPSHQVTQMGQEVILRCVPISNHLYFYWYRQILGQKVEFLVSFYNNEISEKSEIFDDQFSVERPDGSNFTLKIRSTKLEDSAMYFCASSPGQGYAGEQFFGPGTRLTVL.

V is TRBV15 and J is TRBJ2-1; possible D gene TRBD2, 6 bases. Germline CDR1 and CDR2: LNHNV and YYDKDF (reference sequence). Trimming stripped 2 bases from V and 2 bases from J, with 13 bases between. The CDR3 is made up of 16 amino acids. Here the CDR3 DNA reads TGTGCCACCAGCAGAAATCCGGGCGGGACCTACAATGAGCAGTTCTTC. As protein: CATSRNPGGTYNEQFF.

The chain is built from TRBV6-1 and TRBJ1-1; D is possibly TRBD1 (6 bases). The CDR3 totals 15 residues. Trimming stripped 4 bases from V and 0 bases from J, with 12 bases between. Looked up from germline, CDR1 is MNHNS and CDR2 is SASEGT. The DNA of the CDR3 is TGTGCCAGCAGTGGAGGACAGTCCATGAACACTGAAGCTTTCTTT. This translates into CASSGGQSMNTEAFF.

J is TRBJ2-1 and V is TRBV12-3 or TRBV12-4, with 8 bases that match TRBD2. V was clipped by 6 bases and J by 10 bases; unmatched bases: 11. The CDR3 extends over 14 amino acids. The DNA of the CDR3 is TGTGCCAGCAGGATAGCGGGACTATATGCCGAGCAGTTCTTC. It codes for CASRIAGLYAEQFF.